Below, one T cell receptor beta chain is given with its context. Its antigen is currently unknown. As for time point: healthy volunteer bleed at 6 weeks. The authors' total RNA extraction used unfractionated whole blood. During construction of the library, unique molecular identifiers were attached to individual cDNA molecules for quantitative, reproducible TCR counting. Via MiXCR, TCRdb re-called the RACE reads, giving one row per CDR3 protein. Of 65,000 to 95,000 distinct CDR3 sequences in the sample, 8.6% were seen once. This specimen belongs to a study of human T cells and chemical hapten exposure. Across the study: TCR yields differed between samples (mainly from small differences in pooled library volume). Overall study findings and caveats: Those TCRs sitting above 1 in 1000 frequency stayed the same with DPC sensitization.

This CDR3 contains 14 residues. The V gene lost 0 bases and the J gene lost 5 bases, with 11 bases spanning the gap. Germline loops: CDR1 SGHRS, CDR2 YFSETQ. Sequencing was done on a sample of whole blood. The chain couples TRBV5-1 to TRBJ1-2; D is uncertain. This receptor was obtained from a female donor in good health. Some clones in this sample may be carry-over from other donors' samples. CDR3 coding DNA: TGCGCCAGCAGCTTGGGGGTAGGAGGTTATGGCTACACCTTC. Encoded protein: CASSLGVGGYGYTF.